The clone carrying this TCR beta chain appeared a few times. The target antigen is unknown. This entry belongs to a study of CD8 T cells in ankylosing spondylitis. Points from the study as a whole: Disease-linked clones bore a CD8+ phenotype and were relatively rare in peripheral blood. In reactive arthritis synovial fluid and blood, some motif variants had been reported before. Reportedly, significant enrichment of disease-linked clones occurred in matched ankylosing spondylitis synovial fluid. Made up of under ten highly homologous variants, a TCR beta motif appeared characteristic of ankylosing spondylitis blood.

In making TCR beta libraries, quantitative 5'-RACE with molecular barcodes was used. TCRdb reprocessed the 5' RACE reads via MiXCR and lists one record per CDR3 protein. The table records a few hundred thousand distinct CDR3 sequences, 8% of them present only once. Sequencing was done on a sample of blood, either unsorted or a sorted T cell fraction (not recorded which). This clonotype was sampled from a male donor with ankylosing spondylitis.

CDR3 in amino acids: CSARVASGRYNEQFF. CDR3 coding DNA: TGCAGTGCTAGAGTGGCTAGCGGGAGATACAATGAGCAGTTCTTC. The chain combines TRBV20-1 with TRBJ2-1; the match to TRBD2 covers 10 bases. The V segment lost 1 base and the J segment 4 bases; nucleotides outside the gene matches: 4. This CDR3 region has 15 residues. Germline lookup yields CDR1 DFQATT and CDR2 SNEGSKA (reference sequence).